This T cell receptor beta chain came from a study of T-cell reconstitution after alpha-beta-depleted transplantation in children. Unique molecular identifiers were built into the TCRbeta library. Each CDR3 protein gets one entry after TCRdb re-called the PCR reads with MiXCR. The top ten hold roughly 28% of the sample, which has about 980,000 distinct CDR3 sequences, about 30% seen once. V shed 9 bases and J shed 0 bases, with 17 bases lying between them. Looked up from germline, CDR1 is MNHNS and CDR2 is SASEGT. There are 15 residues in the CDR3. This chain links TRBV6-1 with TRBJ1-1, with a weak D call TRBD1 (5 bases). The TCR comes from a boy under two years old who had a stem cell transplant for SCID, so the T cells may come from the graft donor. Here the sequenced sample was PBMCs, mostly from graft donor cells, taken 360 days after TCRalphabeta/CD19-depleted stem cell transplant. The CDR3 loop is CASTGLTVLNTEAFF. CDR3 in DNA: TGTGCCAGTACAGGACTTACTGTCCTGAACACTGAAGCTTTCTTT.